Below are 14 T cell receptor beta chains sequenced from a single sample in a study of patients and donors after allogeneic stem cell transplantation. MiXCR, applied by TCRdb to the RT-PCR reads, yields one record per CDR3 protein. The table has about 960,000 distinct CDR3 sequences, about 20% seen once. The specimen sequenced was blood, either unsorted or a sorted T cell fraction (not recorded which). The receptors shown here come from a human donor who was either an allogeneic HSCT recipient or a stem cell or donor lymphocyte infusion donor (not recorded which). It is not recorded whose cells these are; they may come from a transplant donor.

The CDR3 spells CSARDLGGLNTEAFF. The CDR3 coding sequence is TGCAGTGCTAGAGATTTGGGGGGGCTGAACACTGAAGCTTTCTTT. The chain is built from TRBV20-1 and TRBJ1-1; D is perhaps TRBD1 (6 bases). V was pared by 0 bases and J by 0 bases, with 11 bases between. CDR3 length: 15 residues. Germline V gives CDR1 DFQATT, CDR2 SNEGSKA (reference sequence).

This clonotype came up a few times. The J gene is TRBJ2-5, the V gene TRBV6-1; possible D gene TRBD2, 6 bases. The CDR3 length is 15 residues. The V gene's germline CDR1 is MNHNS and CDR2 SASEGT. V lost 5 bases and J lost 4, with 17 bases in between. This chain's CDR3 is CASSPGLIKAETQYF. The DNA for the CDR3 is TGTGCCAGCAGTCCGGGACTGATCAAAGCAGAGACCCAGTACTTC.

This clonotype occurred a few times. Written as DNA, the CDR3 is TGTGCCAGCAGTTACACACCGAACCCGGGACTAGTCACAGATACGCAGTATTTT. This sequence encodes CASSYTPNPGLVTDTQYF. The genes are TRBV27 and TRBJ2-3, with TRBD2 matching over 8 bases. Looked up from germline, CDR1 is MNHEY and CDR2 is SMNVEV (reference sequence). The trim removed 4 bases at V and 2 bases at J, leaving 14 bases unmatched. The CDR3 extends over 18 amino acids.

This clonotype was counted many times. The rearrangement links TRBV7-9 to TRBJ2-1; the match to TRBD2 covers 8 bases. Germline CDR1 and CDR2: SEHNR and FQNEAQ (reference sequence). CDR3 size: 15 residues. The V and J ends lost 6 bases and 1 base, in that order; junction bases with no gene match: 5. CDR3 in amino acids: CASSPGLASYNEQFF. Written as DNA, the CDR3 is TGTGCCAGCAGTCCTGGACTAGCATCCTACAATGAGCAGTTCTTC.

This clonotype was detected once. V usage is TRBV12-3 or TRBV12-4 and J usage is TRBJ1-3, with a possible D match to TRBD1 (6 bases). Trimming shortened V by 7 bases and J by 7 bases, and 14 bases separated the two germline ends. The CDR3 totals 13 residues. The CDR3 sequence: CASITGARNTIYF. The CDR3 DNA reads TGTGCCAGCATCACGGGGGCGCGGAACACCATATATTTT.

This sequence joins TRBV12-3 or TRBV12-4 and TRBJ2-7; D may correspond to TRBD1 or TRBD2 (6 bases each). V lost 2 bases to trimming and J lost 8 bases, with 25 bases between them. The CDR3 loop spans 17 amino acids. CDR3 bases: TGTGCCAGCAGTTTATCTCCTGGGACCAAACAGGGAGGCAAGCAGTACTTC. This encodes CASSLSPGTKQGGKQYF.

The chain links TRBV7-9 to TRBJ1-1; D call uncertain. The CDR3 totals 13 residues. V was cut by 6 bases and J by 2 bases, with 10 bases left in between. CDR1 and CDR2 (germline): SEHNR, FQNEAQ (reference sequence). CDR3 region: CASSSLGNTEAFF. DNA of the CDR3: TGTGCCAGCAGTTCCCTGGGAAACACTGAAGCTTTCTTT.

There are a few counts of this clonotype. This chain connects TRBV20-1 to TRBJ2-7; 7 nucleotides match TRBD1. Losses at the gene ends were 6 bases for V and 2 bases for J; bases not matched to a gene: 10. This CDR3 region has 14 residues. CDR1 and CDR2 from the germline V gene are DFQATT and SNEGSKA (reference sequence). The CDR3 spells CSATPGTATYEQYF. CDR3 DNA sequence: TGCAGTGCAACCCCCGGGACAGCGACCTACGAGCAGTACTTC.

The chain is built from TRBV4-1 and TRBJ2-3; D is possibly TRBD2 (7 bases). Germline-derived CDR1 and CDR2 are MGHRA and YSYEKL. The CDR3 is 18 residues long. Trimming left V 0 bases short and J 0 bases short, with 16 bases between. DNA of the CDR3: TGCGCCAGCAGCCAAGATCGTAGGGGGGGAGTTAGCACAGATACGCAGTATTTT. This sequence encodes CASSQDRRGGVSTDTQYF.

In its sample, this clonotype was seen a few times. The V gene is TRBV5-1, the J gene TRBJ1-1; TRBD1 agrees at 8 bases. Looked up from germline, CDR1 is SGHRS and CDR2 is YFSETQ. The CDR3 is made up of 18 amino acids. The V and J ends lost 4 bases and 6 bases, in that order; junction bases with no gene match: 20. This chain's CDR3 is CASSIDRGSVGRYAEAFF. The CDR3 DNA reads TGCGCCAGCAGCATCGACAGGGGTTCTGTCGGGAGGTACGCTGAAGCTTTCTTT.

This clonotype was recorded a few times. V is TRBV21-1 and J is TRBJ2-5. TRBV21-1 is reported as a pseudogene. The CDR3 has 13 amino acids. In DNA form, the CDR3 reads TGTGCCAGCAGCAAACAGCCCCAAGAGACCCAGTACTTC. Protein product: CASSKQPQETQYF.

This clonotype was picked up many times. V and J are TRBV5-1 and TRBJ1-2, with 7 bases identical to TRBD1. The CDR3 runs 15 residues. Looked up from germline, CDR1 is SGHRS and CDR2 is YFSETQ. V lost 0 bases to trimming and J lost 4 bases; unmatched junction nucleotides: 6. CDR3 nucleotides: TGCGCCAGCAGCTTGGCTCCGGGACAGCGCTATGGCTACACCTTC. Translating gives CASSLAPGQRYGYTF.

The chain joins TRBV5-1 to TRBJ2-3; D is unresolved. This CDR3 has 14 amino acids. Germline V CDR1 and CDR2: SGHRS, YFSETQ. The ends were cut back, 1 base at V and 2 bases at J, with 8 bases in the middle. The CDR3 protein is CASSLYLNTDTQYF. The CDR3 coding sequence is TGCGCCAGCAGCTTGTACTTAAACACAGATACGCAGTATTTT. Based on the CDR3 plus reference TRBV5-1 and TRBJ2-3, the full variable domain is KAGVTQTPRYLIKTRGQQVTLSCSPISGHRSVSWYQQTPGQGLQFLFEYFSETQRNKGNFPGRFSGRQFSNSRSEMNVSTLELGDSALYLCASSLYLNTDTQYFGPGTRLTVL.

The CDR3 DNA sequence: TGTGCCAGCAGCCAAGGCGTCGGGGGTTACTATGGCTACACCTTC. Translating it yields CASSQGVGGYYGYTF. This chain uses TRBV3-1 with TRBJ1-2, with a possible D match to TRBD1 (5 bases). CDR1 and CDR2 from the germline V gene are LGHDT and YNNKEL (reference sequence). The CDR3 sequence is 15 residues long. V was pared by 1 base and J by 3 bases, with 12 bases between. Looking up the rest from reference TRBV3-1 and TRBJ1-2 gives the full variable domain: DTAVSQTPKYLVTQMGNDKSIKCEQNLGHDTMYWYKQDSKKFLKIMFSYNNKELIINETVPNRFSPKSPDKAHLNLHINSLELGDSAVYFCASSQGVGGYYGYTFGSGTRLTVV.